This T cell receptor (beta chain) was documented in a study of blood T cell repertoires in COVID-19. Study in general: The origin of the acute and convalescent COVID-19 samples was the United States, Italy and Spain. T cells, B-cell-depleted T cells, or PBMCs supplied cDNA or gDNA.

Original processing notes: Amplification of reference gene primers provided the estimated nucleated cell counts. The data were produced by immunoSEQ multiplex PCR, yet TCRdb's version contains in-frame clones alone and is incomplete. The V and J calls and clone size come from that table; D and trimming were worked out from the DNA. The profile shows some 400,000 clones, 81% of them singletons. The TCR originated in a human donor with acute or convalescent COVID-19. The donor label of this sample is uncertain. The specimen was peripheral blood.

The CDR3 DNA sequence: TGTGCCAGCAGCTGGACAGGGAGGAGTGAAAAACTGTTTTTT. As protein: CASSWTGRSEKLFF. The rearrangement uses TRBV7-8 and TRBJ1-4; TRBD1 aligns across 8 bases. The germline V gene has CDR1 SGHVS and CDR2 FQNEAQ. The CDR3 totals 14 residues. V lost 4 bases and J lost 7; bases outside the gene matches: 5.